Below, 3 T cell receptor beta chains from the same sample are listed, as sequenced in a study of HIV-infected patients and healthy controls. The repertoire came from unfractionated whole blood and reflected all unsorted peripheral T cells. Approximately 510 ng RNA was reverse transcribed with alpha and beta constant-region primers. Each of the alpha and beta chains got its own library through chain-specific third strand synthesis with indices. A single record per CDR3 protein comes from TCRdb applying MiXCR to the 5' RACE reads. This table has around 19,000 distinct CDR3 sequences, approximately 9.6% appearing once. Sequenced material: blood. Every receptor here comes from an adult in good health.

This clonotype is classed as medium-sized. This chain connects TRBV6-4 to TRBJ2-2; possible D gene TRBD2, 5 bases. The germline V gene has CDR1 MRHNA and CDR2 SNTAGT. V was cut by 5 bases and J by 3 bases, with 10 bases left in between. CDR3 length: 14 amino acids. This CDR3 is CASSRGADTGELFF. CDR3 coding DNA: TGTGCCAGCAGTCGAGGAGCGGACACCGGGGAGCTGTTTTTT.

This clonotype was counted only a few times. This chain links TRBV28 with TRBJ2-5; 9 bases align to TRBD1. The CDR3 sequence is 14 residues long. Germline values: CDR1 MDHEN, CDR2 SYDVKM. V shed 6 bases, J shed 4 bases, and the junction held 6 bases outside the gene matches. The CDR3 nucleotides are TGTGCCAGCAGGGGACAGGGTTTACGAGAGACCCAGTACTTC. Protein: CASRGQGLRETQYF.

The chain couples TRBV4-1 to TRBJ2-2; D unclear. In germline, CDR1 is MGHRA, CDR2 YSYEKL. The germline V and J ends were trimmed by 3 bases and 1 base, with 3 bases remaining between them. The CDR3 covers 13 residues. CDR3: CASSQMNTGELFF. The CDR3 DNA reads as TGCGCCAGCAGCCAGATGAACACCGGGGAGCTGTTTTTT.